The 27 T cell receptor beta chains presented below share a single source sample, sequenced in a study of cytomegalovirus exposure and HLA in healthy donors. TCRdb's copy holds only in-frame clones and misses some; the assay was immunoSEQ multiplex PCR. The sample contains more than 85,000 clones, around 83% of which appear only once. Sequenced: PBMCs. All receptors come from a woman aged 18-29 years in good health and CMV-seropositive.

The V call is TRBV29-1, the J call TRBJ1-1; D is unclear. Trimming stripped 4 bases from V and 3 bases from J, with 3 bases between. Germline V CDR1 and CDR2: SQVTM, ANQGSEA. The CDR3 spans 10 residues. CDR3 sequence reads: CSVADTEAFF. In DNA, the CDR3 is TGCAGCGTTGCGGACACTGAAGCTTTCTTT.

This chain uses TRBV5-1 with TRBJ1-5; 8 positions agree with TRBD1. CDR3 length equals 14 residues. CDR1 and CDR2 from the germline V gene are SGHRS and YFSETQ. V lost 0 bases, J lost 6 bases, and 2 bases stayed unmatched. The CDR3: CASSLDRGGQPQHF. For the CDR3, the DNA is TGCGCCAGCAGCTTGGACAGGGGGGGTCAGCCCCAGCATTTT.

The chain is built from TRBV6-6 and TRBJ2-7; 8 bases are a match to TRBD2. CDR1 MNHNY and CDR2 SVGAGI come from the germline V gene (reference sequence). The J segment lost 2 bases and the V segment lost 2 bases, leaving 5 bases of the junction unmatched. The CDR3 is 15 amino acids. CDR3 bases: TGTGCCAGCAGTTACAGTAGCGGGGTGACCTACGAGCAGTACTTC. It translates to CASSYSSGVTYEQYF.

The chain uses TRBV5-4 and TRBJ2-3; D perhaps matches TRBD1 (5 bases). The CDR3 extends over 13 amino acids. CDR1 and CDR2 from the germline V gene are SGHNT and YYREEE (reference sequence). V was cut by 0 bases and J by 3 bases, with 5 bases left in between. The CDR3 sequence is CASSLAGTDTQYF. In DNA form, the CDR3 reads TGTGCCAGCAGCTTGGCAGGGACAGATACGCAGTATTTT. Looking up the rest from reference TRBV5-4 and TRBJ2-3 gives the full variable domain: ETGVTQSPTHLIKTRGQQVTLRCSSQSGHNTVSWYQQALGQGPQFIFQYYREEENGRGNFPPRFSGLQFPNYSSELNVNALELDDSALYLCASSLAGTDTQYFGPGTRLTVL.

The rearrangement joins TRBV6-6 to TRBJ2-7; D not resolved. This CDR3 region has 12 residues. Looked up from germline, CDR1 is MNHNY and CDR2 is SVGAGI (reference sequence). V was pared by 0 bases and J by 8 bases, with 8 bases between. CDR3 amino acids: CASSYSRLKQYF. The CDR3 coding sequence is TGTGCCAGCAGTTACTCTCGGTTAAAGCAGTACTTC.

This clone was seen a single time. In nucleotides, the CDR3 is TGTGCCAGCAGCGTAGCTGAAACAGGGGGTTGGACTGAAGCTTTCTTT. Translation: CASSVAETGGWTEAFF. The chain carries TRBV9 and TRBJ1-1, with 8 bases fitting TRBD1. The V and J ends lost 0 bases and 5 bases, in that order; junction bases with no gene match: 9. CDR1 SGDLS and CDR2 YYNGEE come from the germline V gene. CDR3 length equals 16 residues.

The J gene is TRBJ1-2, the V gene TRBV7-9; TRBD1 matches 9 bases. The CDR3 has 16 amino acids. Looked up from germline, CDR1 is SEHNR and CDR2 is FQNEAQ (reference sequence). With V trimmed by 4 bases and J by 0 bases, 6 bases remained unmatched. The CDR3 DNA reads TGTGCCAGCAGCTCGGGACAGGGATATACTAACTATGGCTACACCTTC. Its translation: CASSSGQGYTNYGYTF.

In DNA, the CDR3 is TGTGCCAGCAGCTTACAGGCTCTGGCCCGACAGCCCCAGCATTTT. This codes for CASSLQALARQPQHF. The chain is built from TRBV6-1 and TRBJ1-5, with D possibly TRBD1 on 5 matching bases. The CDR3 extends over 15 amino acids. The V gene's germline CDR1 is MNHNS and CDR2 SASEGT. Between the trimmed V and J ends, which lost 6 bases and 7 bases, there was a span of 19 bases.

The chain employs TRBV20-1 and TRBJ2-3; D not certain. Germline CDR1 is DFQATT and CDR2 is SNEGSKA (reference sequence). The V end lost 6 bases, the J end lost 6 bases, and 10 bases lay between the germline ends. The CDR3 totals 11 residues. CDR3 region: CSATSRDTQYF. The CDR3 region has the DNA TGCAGTGCCACGAGCAGGGATACGCAGTATTTT.

The chain links TRBV29-1 to TRBJ2-1; D is unresolved. Germline CDR1 SQVTM, CDR2 ANQGSEA. The V end was cut by 0 bases, the J end by 3 bases, with 6 bases between. The CDR3 consists of 13 residues. The CDR3 loop reads CSVEDQDYNEQFF. CDR3 bases: TGCAGCGTTGAAGACCAGGACTACAATGAGCAGTTCTTC.

V is TRBV5-4 and J is TRBJ2-7; possible D gene TRBD1, 6 bases. Trimming cost V 4 bases and J 3 bases, with 11 bases left between them. CDR1 and CDR2 from the germline V gene are SGHNT and YYREEE (reference sequence). The CDR3 totals 13 residues. The CDR3 region is CASSKDSFYEQYF. The CDR3 nucleotides read TGTGCCAGCAGCAAGGACAGTTTCTACGAGCAGTACTTC.

The chain joins TRBV4-1 to TRBJ2-7; D perhaps matches TRBD1 (6 bases). This CDR3 is built from 15 residues. Germline V gene sequence: CDR1 MGHRA, CDR2 YSYEKL. V lost 4 bases to trimming and J lost 4 bases, with 17 bases between them. The CDR3 loop reads CASSLRGGSTYEQYF. DNA of the CDR3: TGCGCCAGCAGCCTCAGAGGGGGATCTACTTACGAGCAGTACTTC.

The count of this clone is one. V is TRBV14 and J is TRBJ1-1; D is perhaps TRBD1 (5 bases). This CDR3 comprises 15 residues. The V end was cut by 1 base, the J end by 0 bases, with 9 bases between. The germline V gene has CDR1 SGHDN and CDR2 FVKESK. CDR3 DNA sequence: TGTGCCAGCAGCCAAGTCAAGGGGATGAACACTGAAGCTTTCTTT. This codes for CASSQVKGMNTEAFF.

This clone was observed a single time. The gene calls are TRBV4-1 and TRBJ2-1; tentative D call: TRBD2 (7 bases). The CDR3 contains 12 residues. Between the trimmed V and J ends, which lost 5 bases and 10 bases, there was a span of 12 bases. Germline CDR1 MGHRA, CDR2 YSYEKL. The CDR3 region has the DNA TGCGCCAGCAGCGCGCGGGGGCTAGAGCAGTTCTTC. This gives the protein CASSARGLEQFF.

The chain is built from TRBV21-1 and TRBJ2-1; the table's D call TRBD1 went unverified against the DNA. TRBV21-1 is annotated as a pseudogene. The CDR3 covers 17 residues. The CDR3 sequence: CASSICHRDRGHNEQFF. The CDR3 DNA sequence: TGTGCCAGCAGCATTTGCCACCGGGACAGGGGGCACAATGAGCAGTTCTTC.

The V and J genes are TRBV4-1 and TRBJ1-2, with D possibly TRBD1 on 5 matching bases. Trimming left V 0 bases short and J 4 bases short, with 18 bases between. From germline, CDR1 is MGHRA and CDR2 YSYEKL. CDR3 length equals 17 residues. The CDR3 spells CASSQESRVDQGYGYTF. The CDR3 DNA follows: TGCGCCAGCAGCCAAGAAAGTCGTGTCGACCAGGGCTATGGCTACACCTTC.

The chain recombines TRBV5-1 with TRBJ1-2, with D possibly matching TRBD1 (5 bases). Germline CDR1 is SGHRS and CDR2 is YFSETQ. V was pared by 1 base and J by 6 bases, with 13 bases between. The CDR3 spans 14 residues. Written as DNA, the CDR3 is TGCGCCAGCAGCTTGAATCCAAAGGGGCATGGCTACACCTTC. Translating it yields CASSLNPKGHGYTF. Using reference TRBV5-1 and TRBJ1-2 for the parts outside the CDR3, the full variable domain is KAGVTQTPRYLIKTRGQQVTLSCSPISGHRSVSWYQQTPGQGLQFLFEYFSETQRNKGNFPGRFSGRQFSNSRSEMNVSTLELGDSALYLCASSLNPKGHGYTFGSGTRLTVV.

The gene calls are TRBV27 and TRBJ2-4; 7 positions match TRBD1. V was pared by 5 bases and J by 6 bases, with 7 bases of the junction left unmatched. The germline gives CDR1 MNHEY, CDR2 SMNVEV (reference sequence). The CDR3 covers 14 residues. CDR3 nucleotide sequence: TGTGCCAGCAGTCGGACAGGCCAGGGAAACATTCAGTACTTC. Translated: CASSRTGQGNIQYF.

The chain employs TRBV11-3 and TRBJ1-1; D ambiguous. Germline loops: CDR1 SGHNT, CDR2 YENEEA. Trimming took off 5 bases at V and 11 bases at J, with 21 bases between the two ends. This CDR3 region has 14 residues. Here the CDR3 reads CASSHPPIVLSAFF. The CDR3 bases are TGTGCCAGCAGCCACCCCCCAATCGTACTTAGCGCTTTCTTT.

J is TRBJ2-1 and V is TRBV11-2; 9 nucleotides agree with TRBD1. V gave up 3 bases and J gave up 9 bases; unmatched junction bases: 6. CDR3 length: 14 residues. The germline gives CDR1 SGHAT, CDR2 FQNNGV. CDR3 coding DNA: TGTGCCAGCAGCTTCGGACAGGGGAAGTTTGAGCAGTTCTTC. Translation gives CASSFGQGKFEQFF.

The chain uses TRBV5-6 and TRBJ1-1, with D perhaps TRBD1 (6 bases). The CDR3 extends over 14 amino acids. V was pared by 6 bases and J by 5 bases, with 17 bases between. CDR1 is SGHDT and CDR2 is YYEEEE in the germline V gene. CDR3 sequence: CASTEQGVGTEAFF. The CDR3, as DNA: TGTGCCAGCACCGAACAGGGCGTCGGGACTGAAGCTTTCTTT. Based on the CDR3 plus reference TRBV5-6 and TRBJ1-1, the full variable domain is DAGVTQSPTHLIKTRGQQVTLRCSPKSGHDTVSWYQQALGQGPQFIFQYYEEEERQRGNFPDRFSGHQFPNYSSELNVNALLLGDSALYLCASTEQGVGTEAFFGQGTRLTVV.

This clone has just one count. This chain joins TRBV4-2 and TRBJ1-1, with D unresolved. V was trimmed by 0 bases and J by 6 bases, leaving 14 bases between them. Germline CDR1 LGHNA, CDR2 YNFKEQ. The CDR3 covers 15 residues. This CDR3 reads CASSQDPQAHSEAFF. The CDR3 region has the DNA TGTGCCAGCAGCCAAGATCCTCAGGCCCACTCTGAAGCTTTCTTT.

This clone was detected only a few times. The chain carries TRBV5-1 and TRBJ2-7; D gene unclear. This CDR3 comprises 12 residues. Trimming took off 0 bases at V and 4 bases at J, with 5 bases between the two ends. Germline lookup yields CDR1 SGHRS and CDR2 YFSETQ. The CDR3 nucleotides are TGCGCCAGCAGCTTGGGTCAGTACGAGCAGTACTTC. This translates into CASSLGQYEQYF.

This clone appeared a single time. The CDR3 DNA follows: TGTGCCAACCGGGACAGGCATAGCACAGATACGCAGTATTTT. It codes for CANRDRHSTDTQYF. This sequence joins TRBV6-1 and TRBJ2-3; 8 bases match TRBD1. The V gene end was trimmed by 10 bases and the J gene end by 0 bases; junction bases not matched to a gene: 6. CDR3 length equals 14 residues. CDR1 and CDR2 (germline): MNHNS, SASEGT.

The rearrangement links TRBV28 to TRBJ2-7; no clear D. Germline-derived CDR1 and CDR2 are MDHEN and SYDVKM. CDR3 length equals 12 residues. V lost 4 bases and J 3 bases, leaving 7 bases between the germline ends. CDR3 coding DNA: TGTGCCAGCAGTTCCACTATCTACGAGCAGTACTTC. Its translation is CASSSTIYEQYF.

This rearrangement joins TRBV4-2 to TRBJ1-5, with a possible D match to TRBD1 (5 bases). The length of the CDR3 is 14 residues. Per the germline V gene, CDR1 is LGHNA and CDR2 is YNFKEQ. V gave up 5 bases and J gave up 3 bases, with 11 bases separating them. Here the CDR3 DNA reads TGTGCCAGCAGCTTGGGAGGGACCAATCAGCCCCAGCATTTT. It specifies CASSLGGTNQPQHF.

The chain has TRBV10-3 and TRBJ1-2; the D gene is possibly TRBD1 (6 bases). Germline V CDR1 and CDR2: ENHRY, SYGVKD. CDR3 length equals 13 residues. Trimming removed 3 bases at V and 4 bases at J, with 9 bases between. The CDR3 reads CAISDGTSYGYTF. The CDR3 DNA is TGTGCCATCAGTGACGGGACAAGCTATGGCTACACCTTC.